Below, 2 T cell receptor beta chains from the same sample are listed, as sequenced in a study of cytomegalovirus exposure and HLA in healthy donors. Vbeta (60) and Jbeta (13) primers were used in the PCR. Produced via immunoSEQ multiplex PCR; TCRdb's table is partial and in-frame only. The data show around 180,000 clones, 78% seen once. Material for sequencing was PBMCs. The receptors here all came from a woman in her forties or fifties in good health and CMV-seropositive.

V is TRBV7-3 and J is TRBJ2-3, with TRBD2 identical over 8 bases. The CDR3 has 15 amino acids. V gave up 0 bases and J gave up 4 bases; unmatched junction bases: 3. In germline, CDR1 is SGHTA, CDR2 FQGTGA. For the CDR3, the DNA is TGTGCCAGCAGCTTAACTAGCGGGGAATCAGATACGCAGTATTTT. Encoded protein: CASSLTSGESDTQYF.

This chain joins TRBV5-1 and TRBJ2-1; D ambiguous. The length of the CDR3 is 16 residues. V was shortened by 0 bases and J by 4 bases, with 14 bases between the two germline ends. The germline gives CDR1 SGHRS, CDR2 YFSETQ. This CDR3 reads CASSLGYSTDYNEQFF. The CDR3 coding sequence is TGCGCCAGCAGCTTGGGCTATTCCACCGATTACAATGAGCAGTTCTTC.